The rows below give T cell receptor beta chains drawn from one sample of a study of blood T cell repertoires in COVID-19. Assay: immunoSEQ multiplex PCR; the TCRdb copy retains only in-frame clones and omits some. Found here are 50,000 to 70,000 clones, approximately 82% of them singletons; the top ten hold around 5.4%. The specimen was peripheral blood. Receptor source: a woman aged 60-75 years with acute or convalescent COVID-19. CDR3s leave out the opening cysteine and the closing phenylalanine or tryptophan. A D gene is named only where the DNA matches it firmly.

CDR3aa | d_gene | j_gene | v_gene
ASSTAGTGTEAF | TRBD1 | TRBJ1-1 | TRBV10-1
ASSSDSYYGYT | . | TRBJ1-2 | TRBV6-2/TRBV6-3
ASSASGGGRVWDTQY | TRBD2 | TRBJ2-3 | TRBV9
ASRNRGDTDTQY | TRBD1 | TRBJ2-3 | TRBV19
ASSQDGRGPGEQY | . | TRBJ2-7 | TRBV5-1
ASKVGLEADTQY | . | TRBJ2-3 | TRBV19
ASTLPGNSNQPQH | . | TRBJ1-5 | TRBV6-5
ASSSTPGTEAF | . | TRBJ1-1 | TRBV3-1/TRBV3-2
SVRETGENSPLH | TRBD1 | TRBJ1-6 | TRBV29-1
AISSQGVELF | TRBD1 | TRBJ2-2 | TRBV10-3
ASGFPDRGFIGNTEAF | TRBD1 | TRBJ1-1 | TRBV12-5
ASSPKMGRTGELF | . | TRBJ2-2 | TRBV18
ASSPQGSGTEAF | . | TRBJ1-1 | TRBV11-2
ASSVSGTSGYNEQF | TRBD2 | TRBJ2-1 | TRBV27
ASSMEGAMNTEAF | . | TRBJ1-1 | TRBV19
ASSLDSSSYNEQF | . | TRBJ2-1 | TRBV5-1